This TCR beta chain emerged from a study of early T cells in non-severe SARS-CoV-2 infection. TCRdb recomputed calls from the 5' RACE reads with MiXCR, one row per CDR3 protein. In the table there are 75,000 or so distinct CDR3 sequences, about an eighth of which are singletons. This clonotype appeared many times. Germline loops: CDR1 SQVTM, CDR2 ANQGSEA. With 4 bases removed from V and 1 base from J, the gap between germline ends came to 6 bases. This CDR3 comprises 12 residues. The gene calls are TRBV29-1 and TRBJ2-3, with a possible D match to TRBD1 (6 bases). This receptor was taken from an adult who was a healthcare worker with PCR-confirmed SARS-CoV-2 infection or an uninfected control (not recorded which). Sequenced input: whole blood. The DNA for the CDR3 is TGCAGCGTTGGACAGGGCACAGATACGCAGTATTTT. It is translated as CSVGQGTDTQYF.